Following are 22 T cell receptor beta chains from one sample sequenced in a study of radiation and T cells in renal cell carcinoma. The time point here: blood 4 weeks post-SBRT, at nephrectomy. Indicated treatment: 15 Gy SBRT to primary tumor, nephrectomy 4 weeks later. Generated by immunoSEQ multiplex PCR, the TCRdb table keeps only in-frame clones and is missing some. The repertoire holds approximately 40,000 clones, with roughly 82% as singletons. The sample was blood, taken from a patient whose treatment included radiotherapy and nephrectomy. The origin of the receptors is a woman in her seventies with renal cell carcinoma.

The chain recombines TRBV6-5 with TRBJ1-1, with 7 positions matching TRBD1. The CDR3 totals 13 residues. Germline V CDR1 and CDR2: MNHEY, SVGAGI. The ends lost 7 bases at V and 1 base at J; junction bases unmatched: 3. The chain's CDR3 is CASIDRANTEAFF. The CDR3 bases are TGTGCCAGCATAGACAGGGCGAACACTGAAGCTTTCTTT.

V is TRBV18 and J is TRBJ1-5; the match to TRBD1 covers 9 bases. V gave up 6 bases and J gave up 4 bases; unmatched junction bases: 1. CDR1 and CDR2 (germline): KGHSH, LQKENI. CDR3 length: 13 amino acids. CDR3 residues: CASSTGGNQPQHF. The CDR3 DNA follows: TGTGCCAGCTCGACAGGGGGGAATCAGCCCCAGCATTTT.

This chain connects TRBV19 to TRBJ2-1; 10 bases are a match to TRBD2. Looked up from germline, CDR1 is LNHDA and CDR2 is SQIVND (reference sequence). This CDR3 contains 17 residues. Germline trimming cut 4 bases from V and 3 bases from J; bases unmatched to any gene: 9. The CDR3 sequence is CASSTNSGGNLYNEQFF. DNA for the CDR3: TGTGCCAGTAGTACGAATAGCGGGGGGAACCTCTACAATGAGCAGTTCTTC.

The rearrangement links TRBV29-1 to TRBJ2-1; the D gene is possibly TRBD2 (6 bases). This CDR3 has 12 residues. V shed 2 bases and J shed 4 bases, with 6 bases lying between them. Germline V gene data show CDR1 as SQVTM and CDR2 as ANQGSEA. The CDR3 DNA reads as TGCAGCGTTGAACGGGAGTACAATGAGCAGTTCTTC. Translation gives CSVEREYNEQFF.

This chain's CDR3 is CASREEGLGDTQYF. The CDR3 DNA is TGTGCCAGCAGGGAGGAGGGATTAGGAGATACGCAGTATTTT. This sequence joins TRBV6-1 and TRBJ2-3; perhaps TRBD2 as D (6 bases). The germline V and J ends were trimmed by 6 bases and 5 bases, with 15 bases remaining between them. The CDR3 loop spans 14 amino acids. Germline-derived CDR1 and CDR2 are MNHNS and SASEGT.

This clone was detected only once. The chain carries TRBV4-3 and TRBJ2-7; no definite D call. The germline gives CDR1 LGHNA, CDR2 YSLEER. The CDR3 is made up of 15 amino acids. Trimming took 0 bases from V and 4 from J, leaving 13 bases between them. CDR3 DNA: TGCGCCAGCAGCCAAGAACAGTTTCCTCATTACGAGCAGTACTTC. It is translated as CASSQEQFPHYEQYF.

This clone was recorded once. V gene TRBV10-2 combines with J gene TRBJ1-6; D ambiguous. Trimming removed 4 bases from V and 7 bases from J, with 17 bases in between. Germline-derived CDR1 and CDR2 are WSHSY and SAAADI. CDR3 size: 16 residues. Here the CDR3 reads CASSAPYERTNSPLHF. CDR3 DNA sequence: TGCGCCAGCAGTGCGCCGTACGAGCGGACGAATTCACCCCTCCACTTT.

The J gene is TRBJ1-5, the V gene TRBV7-2, with 8 nucleotides matching TRBD1. The length of the CDR3 is 15 residues. The V gene's germline CDR1 is SGHTA and CDR2 FQGNSA. V lost 5 bases, J lost 5 bases, and 8 bases stayed unmatched. Written as DNA, the CDR3 is TGTGCCAGCAGCATGGACAGGGCCGTTCATCAGCCCCAGCATTTT. Translation gives CASSMDRAVHQPQHF.

The chain couples TRBV9 to TRBJ1-1, with D uncertain. V lost 3 bases to trimming and J lost 3 bases, with 15 bases between them. The CDR3 extends over 15 amino acids. Germline CDR1 reads SGDLS; CDR2 reads YYNGEE. The CDR3 DNA reads as TGTGCCAGCAGCGCCAGCCCGTCCTGGCACACTGAAGCTTTCTTT. Translated, it gives CASSASPSWHTEAFF.

V and J are TRBV5-8 and TRBJ1-1; TRBD1 matches 7 bases. Germline V lookup: CDR1 SGHTS, CDR2 YDEGEE. The V gene end was trimmed by 5 bases and the J gene end by 4 bases; junction bases not matched to a gene: 5. The CDR3 runs to 13 residues. This CDR3 is CASSSTGVTEAFF. The CDR3, as DNA: TGTGCCAGCAGTTCCACAGGGGTCACTGAAGCTTTCTTT.

This clone was counted once. The J gene is TRBJ1-2, the V gene TRBV5-4; D is unresolved. With 0 bases removed from V and 3 bases from J, the gap between germline ends came to 9 bases. The CDR3 covers 14 residues. The germline V gene has CDR1 SGHNT and CDR2 YYREEE (reference sequence). CDR3 in DNA: TGTGCCAGCAGCTTGGGGGCAGGAGACTATGGCTACACCTTC. It yields the protein CASSLGAGDYGYTF.

This chain connects TRBV6-5 to TRBJ2-7; no clear D gene. Germline CDR1 MNHEY, CDR2 SVGAGI. Trimming stripped 6 bases from V and 2 bases from J, with 11 bases between. This CDR3 is 13 amino acids long. The CDR3 region is CASRAGPTYEQYF. The CDR3 nucleotides are TGTGCCAGCAGGGCCGGACCGACCTACGAGCAGTACTTC.

This sequence joins TRBV7-9 and TRBJ2-7, with D tentatively TRBD2 (5 bases). The germline V gene encodes CDR1 SEHNR and CDR2 FQNEAQ (reference sequence). The CDR3 is made up of 14 amino acids. Trimming removed 1 base from V and 5 bases from J, with 12 bases in between. CDR3 in DNA: TGTGCCAGCAGCTTAGGGGCGGGCCTTGACGAGCAGTACTTC. Residues: CASSLGAGLDEQYF.

CDR3 amino acids: CASNWGGQETQYF. The CDR3 DNA reads TGTGCCAGCAATTGGGGGGGGCAAGAGACCCAGTACTTC. The rearrangement links TRBV6-1 to TRBJ2-5; 7 bases are a match to TRBD2. Germline trimming cut 7 bases from V and 2 bases from J; bases unmatched to any gene: 4. Germline lookup yields CDR1 MNHNS and CDR2 SASEGT. This CDR3 has 13 amino acids.

This clone was detected once. The chain is built from TRBV6-5 and TRBJ2-7; TRBD1 or TRBD2 may be the D gene (5 bases each). Germline V gives CDR1 MNHEY, CDR2 SVGAGI. The length of the CDR3 is 15 residues. V was pared by 6 bases and J by 0 bases, with 15 bases between. CDR3 nucleotide sequence: TGTGCCAGCAGAACGCACCGGGACGCCTCCTACGAGCAGTACTTC. The encoded protein is CASRTHRDASYEQYF.

The chain has TRBV7-9 and TRBJ2-5, with unresolved D. Trimming pared 6 bases from V and 4 bases from J, leaving 15 bases between. Looked up from germline, CDR1 is SEHNR and CDR2 is FQNEAQ (reference sequence). This CDR3 is 14 amino acids long. The CDR3 protein is CASSTLKPGETQYF. The DNA for the CDR3 is TGTGCCAGCAGTACTCTTAAACCGGGAGAGACCCAGTACTTC.

A few counts support this clone. The CDR3 is CASSLDPDYGYTF. In DNA, the CDR3 is TGTGCCAGCAGCTTAGACCCGGACTATGGCTACACCTTC. The chain couples TRBV7-2 to TRBJ1-2; D is uncertain. V was clipped by 1 base and J by 3 bases, with 6 bases between them. This CDR3 has 13 amino acids. From germline, CDR1 is SGHTA and CDR2 FQGNSA.

V usage is TRBV30 and J usage is TRBJ2-7, with D uncertain. CDR1 is GTSNPN, CDR2 SVGIG, per germline (reference sequence). This CDR3 has 12 amino acids. V lost 3 bases and J 3 bases, leaving 9 bases between the germline ends. The CDR3 DNA reads TGTGCCTGGAGCGACTTTGGCTACGAGCAGTACTTC. This codes for CAWSDFGYEQYF.

The chain couples TRBV5-8 to TRBJ2-7; possibly TRBD2 for D (5 bases). This CDR3 is 15 amino acids long. Germline V gene data show CDR1 as SGHTS and CDR2 as YDEGEE. Trimming stripped 0 bases from V and 3 bases from J, with 13 bases between. The CDR3 protein is CASSLGTPGGYEQYF. CDR3 in DNA: TGTGCCAGCAGCTTGGGGACCCCCGGAGGCTACGAGCAGTACTTC.

This clone was detected a few times. The chain joins TRBV27 to TRBJ1-6, with a weak D call TRBD1 (5 bases). CDR3 length: 16 amino acids. Germline CDR1 and CDR2: MNHEY and SMNVEV (reference sequence). V was clipped by 2 bases and J by 3 bases, with 11 bases between them. The CDR3 here is CASSLTLTGYNSPLHF. The CDR3 region has the DNA TGTGCCAGCAGTTTAACTCTTACAGGCTATAATTCACCCCTCCACTTT.

This clone is hyperexpanded by share. This rearrangement joins TRBV4-3 to TRBJ2-3, with TRBD2 as a possible D gene (6 bases). With 0 bases removed from V and 1 base from J, the gap between germline ends came to 14 bases. The CDR3 runs to 17 residues. Per germline, CDR1 LGHNA and CDR2 YSLEER. Here the CDR3 reads CASSQDRLAYRTDTQYF. The CDR3 DNA reads as TGCGCCAGCAGCCAAGATCGGCTAGCGTACCGCACAGATACGCAGTATTTT.

A single count supports this clone. The gene calls are TRBV10-2 and TRBJ1-1; a weak D match, TRBD1 (5 bases). V lost 6 bases, J lost 0 bases, and 8 bases lay in between. Per the germline V gene, CDR1 is WSHSY and CDR2 is SAAADI. CDR3 length equals 13 residues. The CDR3 DNA reads TGCGCCAGCAGGGACACTTTGAACACTGAAGCTTTCTTT. It encodes CASRDTLNTEAFF.